This T cell receptor beta chain is drawn from a study of T-cell memory formation after mild COVID-19. Study-wide context: The study found TCR clusters largely donor specific.

The study, taken as a whole, reports: CD4+ clones that contracted lay mainly in CM and EM; CD8+ ones lay in EMRA. In pre-infection memory, a portion of responding clones appeared, which suggested that cross-reactive memory joined. Researchers could not confirm that second-wave clones peaking on day 37 targeted SARS-CoV-2.

This clonotype was counted many times. As yet, its antigen is unknown. MiXCR was run by TCRdb on the 5' RACE reads, yielding one entry per CDR3 protein. The sample lists tens of thousands of distinct CDR3 sequences, 6% to 8.5% seen once, with roughly 0.79% in the top ten. Sequencing was done on a sample of PBMCs or a T cell subset sorted from them (not recorded which). The sequence was collected from an adult who had mild COVID-19 (a few samples of this study predate the infection). Cell type and time point are not known.

Here the CDR3 reads CASSPRTSGGRADTQYF. In nucleotides, the CDR3 is TGTGCCAGCAGCCCCCGGACTAGCGGGGGGCGCGCAGATACGCAGTATTTT. The genes are TRBV11-2 and TRBJ2-3; 14 nucleotides agree with TRBD2. From germline, CDR1 is SGHAT and CDR2 FQNNGV. V was clipped by 5 bases and J by 4 bases; unmatched bases: 8. CDR3 length: 17 residues.